This T cell receptor (beta chain) derives from a study of blood T cell repertoires in COVID-19. The CDR3 consists of 15 residues. Germline CDR1 SNHLY, CDR2 FYNNEI. The J segment lost 3 bases and the V segment lost 7 bases, leaving 7 bases of the junction unmatched. Using immunoSEQ multiplex PCR, the repertoire was profiled, and TCRdb retains in-frame clones only, with some absent. The data hold about 140,000 clones, with 60% to 85% observed a single time. This clone was detected a few times. This sequence was found in a man in his fifties or sixties with acute or convalescent COVID-19. Input material: peripheral blood. The V gene is TRBV2, the J gene TRBJ2-3; 10 nucleotides line up with TRBD1. The CDR3 DNA reads as TGTGCCAGCAAAACGGACAGGGGGAAGACAGATACGCAGTATTTT. It encodes CASKTDRGKTDTQYF.